One and the same sample provided the 16 T cell receptor beta chains below, sequenced in a study of cytomegalovirus exposure and HLA in healthy donors. The study ran its PCR with 60 Vbeta and 13 Jbeta primers. Profiled with immunoSEQ multiplex PCR; TCRdb holds only in-frame clones, not every one. The sample gives about 99,000 clones, about 71% of which show up once; under 3.5% is in the top ten. Sequencing was performed on PBMCs. These receptor sequences come from a woman aged 45-65 years in good health and CMV-seronegative.

The chain joins TRBV23-1 to TRBJ2-7; TRBD2 agrees at 10 bases. TRBV23-1 belongs to the ORF category, with a function that is uncertain. V dropped 8 bases and J dropped 2; count of bases not matched to a gene: 9. The CDR3 contains 15 residues. CDR3 sequence reads: CASAQTSGSTYEQYF. The CDR3 coding sequence is TGCGCCAGCGCCCAGACTAGCGGGTCTACCTACGAGCAGTACTTC.

CDR3: CASSLADLRGYTF. Written as DNA, the CDR3 is TGTGCCAGCAGCTTAGCCGATTTGAGAGGCTACACCTTC. J is TRBJ1-2 and V is TRBV7-2; D is uncertain. This CDR3 is 13 amino acids long. Trimming shortened V by 0 bases and J by 8 bases, and 10 bases separated the two germline ends. Germline CDR1 is SGHTA and CDR2 is FQGNSA.

The V and J genes are TRBV6-1 and TRBJ2-1; 10 nucleotides line up with TRBD2. The CDR3 has 14 residues. Germline V gene data show CDR1 as MNHNS and CDR2 as SASEGT. Germline trimming cut 6 bases from V and 7 bases from J; bases unmatched to any gene: 6. As DNA, the CDR3 is TGTGCCAGCAGAGATAGCGGGAGGAGGAATGAGCAGTTCTTC. This sequence encodes CASRDSGRRNEQFF.

This clone was picked up a small number of times. V usage is TRBV7-9 and J usage is TRBJ1-1; 8 bases fit TRBD1. This CDR3 is 15 amino acids long. Trimming removed 7 bases from V and 0 bases from J; junction bases left unmatched: 7. Per germline, CDR1 SEHNR and CDR2 FQNEAQ (reference sequence). The CDR3 loop reads CASTTGQVLNTEAFF. CDR3 nucleotide sequence: TGTGCCAGCACAACGGGACAGGTCTTGAACACTGAAGCTTTCTTT.

The CDR3 DNA reads TGTGCCAGCAGGTACTACCTTACCTACGAGCAGTACTTC. It encodes CASRYYLTYEQYF. The genes are TRBV6-1 and TRBJ2-7; D uncertain. CDR1 MNHNS and CDR2 SASEGT come from the germline V gene. The CDR3 runs 13 residues. V lost 6 bases, J lost 2 bases, and 11 bases lay in between.

The chain combines TRBV10-3 with TRBJ2-5, with D maybe TRBD1 (6 bases). The CDR3 has 14 residues. Germline V lookup: CDR1 ENHRY, CDR2 SYGVKD. The V end was cut by 5 bases, the J end by 4 bases, with 14 bases between. DNA for the CDR3: TGTGCCATCAGTTTAACAGGGAACCTAGAGACCCAGTACTTC. This codes for CAISLTGNLETQYF.

This chain uses TRBV27 with TRBJ1-1; a possible D gene is TRBD1 (6 bases). This CDR3 spans 14 amino acids. Germline V gene lookup returns CDR1 MNHEY and CDR2 SMNVEV (reference sequence). Trimming shortened V by 2 bases and J by 4 bases, and 11 bases separated the two germline ends. Here the CDR3 DNA reads TGTGCCAGCAGTTTAATCACCAGGGGCACTGAAGCTTTCTTT. This encodes CASSLITRGTEAFF.

The chain carries TRBV7-9 and TRBJ2-5; 7 nucleotides match TRBD1. V lost 5 bases and J lost 4; bases outside the gene matches: 7. The CDR3 extends over 14 amino acids. In germline, CDR1 is SEHNR, CDR2 FQNEAQ (reference sequence). CDR3 sequence: CASSPDRVGETQYF. The CDR3 bases are TGTGCCAGCAGCCCCGACAGGGTGGGAGAGACCCAGTACTTC.

V gene TRBV19 combines with J gene TRBJ2-2, with D tentatively TRBD1 (5 bases). CDR3 length equals 13 residues. V dropped 6 bases and J dropped 5 bases, with 10 bases sitting between them. CDR1 is LNHDA and CDR2 is SQIVND in the germline V gene (reference sequence). The CDR3, as DNA: TGTGCCAGTAGGCCGACAGTGACCGGGGAGCTGTTTTTT. This sequence encodes CASRPTVTGELFF.

The V and J genes are TRBV5-4 and TRBJ2-6, with TRBD1 matching over 7 bases. Germline V gene sequence: CDR1 SGHNT, CDR2 YYREEE (reference sequence). V lost 4 bases, J lost 3 bases, and 4 bases stayed unmatched. The CDR3 runs to 15 residues. The DNA for the CDR3 is TGTGCCAGCAGCGACAGGGAGTTTGGGGCCAACGTCCTGACTTTC. Amino acid sequence: CASSDREFGANVLTF.

This clone was detected only a few times. The chain couples TRBV6-5 to TRBJ2-7; no clear D. Germline V gene data show CDR1 as MNHEY and CDR2 as SVGAGI. Between the trimmed V and J ends, which lost 2 bases and 2 bases, there was a span of 7 bases. The CDR3 totals 13 residues. The CDR3 DNA follows: TGTGCCAGCAGTTACGCTCTAGCCTACGAGCAGTACTTC. Protein product: CASSYALAYEQYF.

This rearrangement joins TRBV27 to TRBJ2-3; 10 nucleotides match TRBD2. In germline, CDR1 is MNHEY, CDR2 SMNVEV (reference sequence). There are 17 residues in the CDR3. With V trimmed by 5 bases and J by 2 bases, 10 bases remained unmatched. CDR3 DNA sequence: TGTGCCAGCAGTCATTCTAGCGGGAGATATGACACAGATACGCAGTATTTT. The encoded protein is CASSHSSGRYDTDTQYF.

The chain is built from TRBV2 and TRBJ2-1; D perhaps matches TRBD1 (6 bases). Trimming removed 5 bases at V and 10 bases at J, with 12 bases between. Germline V lookup: CDR1 SNHLY, CDR2 FYNNEI. The CDR3 sequence is 12 residues long. The chain's CDR3 is CASSKTGYEQFF. The CDR3 bases are TGTGCCAGCAGTAAAACAGGGTACGAGCAGTTCTTC.

This clone has a single count. The sample has other DNA sequences that encode this CDR3 too. The chain couples TRBV4-2 to TRBJ2-1; the D gene is possibly TRBD1 (6 bases). V lost 1 base and J 0 bases, leaving 7 bases between the germline ends. Germline V gene sequence: CDR1 LGHNA, CDR2 YNFKEQ. This CDR3 contains 15 residues. In nucleotides, the CDR3 is TGTGCCAGCAGCCAAGGAGGGGGCTCCTACAATGAGCAGTTCTTC. This translates into CASSQGGGSYNEQFF.

The chain joins TRBV19 to TRBJ1-2, with 9 bases fitting TRBD1. CDR1 and CDR2 (germline): LNHDA, SQIVND (reference sequence). This CDR3 has 12 residues. With 9 bases clipped from V and 8 bases from J, the junction kept 7 bases outside the gene matches. CDR3 protein: CASGTGGGGYTF. CDR3 DNA sequence: TGTGCCAGCGGAACAGGGGGCGGGGGCTACACCTTC. Supplemented by reference TRBV19 and TRBJ1-2, the full variable domain reads DGGITQSPKYLFRKEGQNVTLSCEQNLNHDAMYWYRQDPGQGLRLIYYSQIVNDFQKGDIAEGYSVSREKKESFPLTVTSAQKNPTAFYLCASGTGGGGYTFGSGTRLTVV.

The rearrangement uses TRBV4-1 and TRBJ2-5; tentative D call: TRBD2 (5 bases). CDR1 is MGHRA and CDR2 is YSYEKL in the germline V gene. V shed 1 base and J shed 1 base, with 10 bases lying between them. The CDR3 is made up of 15 amino acids. The CDR3: CASSQGFGVQETQYF. In nucleotides, the CDR3 is TGCGCCAGCAGCCAAGGGTTCGGGGTCCAAGAGACCCAGTACTTC.